The rows below give T cell receptor beta chains drawn from one sample of a study of blood T cell repertoires in COVID-19. Clones were read by immunoSEQ multiplex PCR, and TCRdb kept only the in-frame ones, dropping some. Seen here are approximately 210,000 clones, around 86% observed once, and the top ten hold 2% to 2.5%. The sample comprised peripheral blood. The source is a young man who had recovered from COVID-19. Each CDR3 is given with its conserved first and last residue. The D gene is left open where the match is weak. Rows may omit the clone size; those that give it use once, few, many or a size class.

TRBJ1-6,NA,TRBV18,NA,CASSPPQGTNSPLHF,TGTGCCAGCTCACCACCGCAGGGGACGAATTCACCCCTCCACTTT
TRBJ1-6,TRBD1,TRBV10-1,NA,CASSENRGLDSPLHF,TGCGCCAGCAGTGAAAACAGGGGTTTAGATTCACCCCTCCACTTT
TRBJ1-4,TRBD1,TRBV19,NA,CASSALQGSNEKLFF,TGTGCCAGTAGCGCCTTACAGGGGTCTAATGAAAAACTGTTTTTT
TRBJ2-7,NA,TRBV25-1,NA,CASRRDTSYEQYF,TGTGCCAGCAGGAGGGACACGAGCTACGAGCAGTACTTC
TRBJ2-7,NA,TRBV5-1,NA,CASSLGGAGGKDEQYF,TGCGCCAGCAGCTTGGGTGGGGCAGGAGGGAAGGACGAGCAGTACTTC
TRBJ1-5,NA,TRBV5-1,NA,CASSLDISNQPQHF,TGCGCCAGCAGCTTGGACATTAGCAATCAGCCCCAGCATTTT
TRBJ2-5,TRBD2,TRBV4-2,NA,CASSQGYRLAGYQETQYF,TGTGCCAGCAGCCAAGGTTACCGGCTAGCGGGGTACCAAGAGACCCAGTACTTC
TRBJ1-1,TRBD1,TRBV6-5,NA,CASTASQGRTEAFF,TGTGCCAGCACCGCCTCACAGGGGAGGACTGAAGCTTTCTTT
TRBJ1-2,NA,TRBV14,NA,CASNEGVDYGYTF,TGTGCCAGCAACGAGGGGGTGGACTATGGCTACACCTTC
TRBJ1-4,TRBD1,TRBV6-1,NA,CASSELVWGQLAEKLFF,TGTGCCAGCAGTGAGTTGGTGTGGGGACAGCTAGCCGAAAAACTGTTTTTT
TRBJ2-3,TRBD1,TRBV19,NA,CASSILTGTGADTQYF,TGTGCCAGTAGTATACTGACCGGGACAGGGGCAGATACGCAGTATTTT
TRBJ1-1,NA,TRBV3-1/TRBV3-2,NA,CASSPLRQVIPEAFF,TGTGCCAGCAGCCCGCTCCGACAGGTTATCCCTGAAGCTTTCTTT
TRBJ1-1,TRBD1,TRBV19,NA,CASIRTGVNTEAFF,TGTGCCAGTATTCGAACAGGGGTGAACACTGAAGCTTTCTTT
TRBJ2-7,TRBD2,TRBV11-2,NA,CASSLVPLAGGLYEQYF,TGTGCCAGCAGCCTCGTACCCCTAGCGGGGGGTCTCTACGAGCAGTACTTC
TRBJ2-7,TRBD1,TRBV6-2/TRBV6-3,few,CASSYSGQGPVLRDF,TGTGCCAGCAGTTACTCGGGACAGGGCCCCGTCCTTAGGGACTTC
TRBJ2-2,TRBD1,TRBV4-3,NA,CASSQGTGANTGELFF,TGCGCCAGCAGCCAAGGGACAGGCGCGAACACCGGGGAGCTGTTTTTT
TRBJ1-5,TRBD1,TRBV6-6,few,CASSAEGALPNQPQHF,TGTGCCAGCAGTGCCGAGGGGGCCCTACCCAATCAGCCCCAGCATTTT
TRBJ2-3,NA,TRBV4-1,NA,CASSQTQGFERTDTQYF,TGCGCCAGCAGCCAAACCCAGGGGTTCGAGAGGACAGATACGCAGTATTTT
TRBJ1-2,TRBD1,TRBV7-2,NA,CASSFGQGLGYGYTF,TGTGCCAGCAGCTTCGGACAGGGCCTAGGCTATGGCTACACCTTC
TRBJ2-5,NA,TRBV3-1/TRBV3-2,NA,CASSNQGWETQYF,TGTGCCAGCAGCAACCAGGGCTGGGAGACCCAGTACTTC
TRBJ2-3,NA,TRBV4-2,NA,CASSTTDTQYF,TGTGCCAGCAGCACTACAGATACGCAGTATTTT
TRBJ2-3,TRBD2,TRBV19,NA,CASSIGLGSGGARDTQYF,TGTGCCAGTAGTATAGGATTGGGGAGCGGGGGGGCCCGAGATACGCAGTATTTT
TRBJ2-5,NA,TRBV6-2/TRBV6-3,NA,CASSPRQPQETQYF,TGTGCCAGCAGCCCTAGACAACCCCAAGAGACCCAGTACTTC
TRBJ2-7,TRBD1,TRBV18,NA,CASSVQGAEQYF,TGTGCCAGCTCAGTACAGGGGGCCGAGCAGTACTTC
TRBJ1-1,NA,TRBV3-1/TRBV3-2,NA,CASRQTAPGAGKNTEAFF,TGTGCCAGCAGACAAACGGCCCCAGGGGCCGGGAAGAACACTGAAGCTTTCTTT
TRBJ2-3,NA,TRBV13,NA,CASSVTVADTQYF,TGTGCCAGCAGCGTAACAGTGGCAGATACGCAGTATTTT
TRBJ2-3,NA,TRBV24-1,NA,CATSDFTSGADTQYF,TGTGCCACCAGTGATTTTACGTCCGGGGCAGATACGCAGTATTTT
TRBJ1-5,TRBD1,TRBV18,NA,CASSPRTGGNQPQHF,TGTGCCAGCTCACCACGCACAGGGGGCAATCAGCCCCAGCATTTT
TRBJ2-1,NA,TRBV3-1/TRBV3-2,NA,CASSRTEQSYNEQFF,TGTGCCAGCAGTCGGACAGAGCAAAGCTACAATGAGCAGTTCTTC
TRBJ1-1,NA,TRBV3-1/TRBV3-2,NA,CASSQFGSGRGTEAFF,TGTGCCAGCAGCCAATTCGGAAGTGGGAGGGGCACTGAAGCTTTCTTT
TRBJ1-6,NA,TRBV5-1,NA,CASSLVFGSAPDNSPLHF,TGCGCCAGCAGCTTGGTGTTCGGGTCGGCCCCAGATAATTCACCCCTCCACTTT
TRBJ1-2,TRBD1,TRBV18,NA,CASSQIGGGYTF,TGTGCCAGCTCGCAAATAGGGGGCGGCTACACCTTC
TRBJ1-6,TRBD1,TRBV11-3,NA,CASSLGRGLGSPLHF,TGTGCCAGCAGCTTAGGTAGGGGGCTCGGTTCACCCCTCCACTTT
TRBJ1-2,NA,TRBV3-1/TRBV3-2,few,CASSQADGSEDTF,TGTGCCAGCAGCCAAGCGGATGGCAGCGAGGACACCTTC
TRBJ1-6,TRBD1,TRBV5-5,NA,CASSLPPDRGGNSPLHF,TGTGCCAGCAGCCTCCCCCCGGACAGGGGGGGGAATTCACCCCTCCACTTT
TRBJ2-1,TRBD2,TRBV7-9,NA,CASSLVGRLLGNEQFF,TGTGCCAGCAGCTTAGTCGGGAGGCTCCTAGGGAATGAGCAGTTCTTC
TRBJ1-2,NA,TRBV4-2,once,CASSQEAGDSYGYTF,TGTGCCAGCAGCCAAGAAGCAGGGGATTCCTATGGCTACACCTTC
TRBJ1-2,NA,TRBV5-6,NA,CASSLGAASRTF,TGTGCCAGCAGCTTGGGGGCCGCCTCTCGCACCTTC
TRBJ1-1,NA,TRBV21-1,NA,CASSKYSLMNTEAFF,TGTGCCAGCAGCAAATATTCGTTAATGAACACTGAAGCTTTCTTT
TRBJ2-2,TRBD1,TRBV6-1,NA,CASSEALGTGATGELFF,TGTGCCAGCAGTGAAGCGCTAGGGACAGGGGCCACCGGGGAGCTGTTTTTT
TRBJ1-6,NA,TRBV4-1,NA,CASSQEGRVGSPLHF,TGCGCCAGCAGCCAAGAAGGCAGGGTAGGTTCACCCCTCCACTTT
TRBJ2-1,NA,TRBV18,NA,CASSPENVYNEQFF,TGTGCCAGCTCACCAGAGAATGTCTACAATGAGCAGTTCTTC
TRBJ1-3,NA,TRBV2,NA,CAAQRTVGNTIYF,TGTGCCGCCCAAAGGACAGTTGGAAACACCATATATTTT
TRBJ2-7,NA,TRBV10-3,NA,CATNGGPEEQYF,TGTGCCACCAACGGCGGGCCTGAGGAGCAGTACTTC
TRBJ2-7,NA,TRBV4-1,NA,CASSQFPRGAALSYEQYF,TGCGCCAGCAGCCAATTTCCCCGGGGGGCCGCTCTCTCCTACGAGCAGTACTTC
TRBJ2-2,TRBD1,TRBV6-5,NA,CASTGADRDAGELFF,TGTGCCAGTACAGGGGCTGACAGAGACGCCGGGGAGCTGTTTTTT
TRBJ1-6,NA,TRBV19,few,CASSPGGAIQKSPLHF,TGTGCCAGTAGCCCGGGGGGGGCGATTCAGAAATCGCCCCTCCACTTT
TRBJ2-2,NA,TRBV10-2,NA,CASGGGDTGELFF,TGCGCCAGCGGGGGGGGCGACACCGGGGAGCTGTTTTTT
TRBJ2-3,TRBD1,TRBV27,NA,CASGTGGRVTQYF,TGTGCCAGCGGGACAGGGGGCCGGGTTACGCAGTATTTT
TRBJ1-5,NA,TRBV16,NA,CASSQETGSNQPQHF,TGTGCCAGCAGCCAAGAGACGGGAAGCAATCAGCCCCAGCATTTT
TRBJ2-3,NA,TRBV5-1,NA,CASSFSLSTDTQYF,TGCGCCAGCAGCTTTTCTCTTAGCACAGATACGCAGTATTTT
TRBJ2-3,NA,TRBV6-4,NA,CASSVNPGSTDTQYF,TGTGCCAGCAGTGTCAACCCGGGGAGCACAGATACGCAGTATTTT
TRBJ2-3,NA,TRBV5-1,NA,CASSLEGRGTDTQYF,TGCGCCAGCAGCTTGGAAGGCAGGGGAACAGATACGCAGTATTTT
TRBJ2-5,TRBD2,TRBV9,NA,CASSWAGGRETQYF,TGTGCCAGCAGCTGGGCGGGGGGGCGCGAGACCCAGTACTTC
TRBJ1-3,NA,TRBV7-2,NA,CASSAWLAGAGNTIYF,TGTGCCAGCAGCGCTTGGTTAGCAGGGGCTGGAAACACCATATATTTT
TRBJ1-4,NA,TRBV30,once,CAWTGGVTNEKLFF,TGTGCCTGGACCGGAGGAGTAACTAATGAAAAACTGTTTTTT
TRBJ2-1,TRBD2,TRBV11-2,NA,CASSLVIAGASNEQFF,TGTGCCAGCAGCTTAGTAATAGCGGGGGCCTCTAATGAGCAGTTCTTC
TRBJ1-1,NA,TRBV7-9,NA,CASSLLAGVEAFF,TGTGCCAGCAGCTTACTGGCAGGGGTTGAAGCTTTCTTT
TRBJ2-7,NA,TRBV7-2,once,CASGSQNYPPWEQYF,TGTGCCAGCGGCTCCCAGAACTACCCCCCGTGGGAGCAGTACTTC
TRBJ1-1,NA,TRBV30,NA,CAWSVIGGEGTEAFF,TGTGCCTGGAGTGTGATAGGTGGGGAGGGCACTGAAGCTTTCTTT